Many counts were recorded for the clone carrying this TCR beta chain. As yet, its antigen is unknown. Patients were excluded for uncontrolled infection, other autoimmune disease, pregnancy or lactation. From RNA transcripts, TCR beta CDR3 regions were amplified. Carried out on the TCR CDR3, a first-round RT-PCR used the HTBI primer set. TCRdb analysed the multiplex PCR reads with MiXCR anew, one entry per CDR3 protein. Among under 300,000 distinct CDR3 sequences, about 25% were seen once, and the ten largest hold over 25%. This record belongs to a study of T cells in Graves' hyperthyroidism and ophthalmopathy. Study results and limitations: Ophthalmopathy got predicted by the model a median around six months before its onset.

The V end was cut by 2 bases, the J end by 1 base, with 11 bases between. CDR3 length equals 15 residues. CDR1 WNHNN and CDR2 SYGVQD come from the germline V gene (reference sequence). What was sequenced was blood. V is TRBV10-1 and J is TRBJ2-5, with D possibly being TRBD1 (6 bases). The receptor's source is a middle-aged man with Graves' hyperthyroidism that later progressed to Graves' ophthalmopathy. DNA for the CDR3: TGCGCCAGCAGTGAGACAGGGAGCTTCCAAGAGACCCAGTACTTC. Its translation is CASSETGSFQETQYF.